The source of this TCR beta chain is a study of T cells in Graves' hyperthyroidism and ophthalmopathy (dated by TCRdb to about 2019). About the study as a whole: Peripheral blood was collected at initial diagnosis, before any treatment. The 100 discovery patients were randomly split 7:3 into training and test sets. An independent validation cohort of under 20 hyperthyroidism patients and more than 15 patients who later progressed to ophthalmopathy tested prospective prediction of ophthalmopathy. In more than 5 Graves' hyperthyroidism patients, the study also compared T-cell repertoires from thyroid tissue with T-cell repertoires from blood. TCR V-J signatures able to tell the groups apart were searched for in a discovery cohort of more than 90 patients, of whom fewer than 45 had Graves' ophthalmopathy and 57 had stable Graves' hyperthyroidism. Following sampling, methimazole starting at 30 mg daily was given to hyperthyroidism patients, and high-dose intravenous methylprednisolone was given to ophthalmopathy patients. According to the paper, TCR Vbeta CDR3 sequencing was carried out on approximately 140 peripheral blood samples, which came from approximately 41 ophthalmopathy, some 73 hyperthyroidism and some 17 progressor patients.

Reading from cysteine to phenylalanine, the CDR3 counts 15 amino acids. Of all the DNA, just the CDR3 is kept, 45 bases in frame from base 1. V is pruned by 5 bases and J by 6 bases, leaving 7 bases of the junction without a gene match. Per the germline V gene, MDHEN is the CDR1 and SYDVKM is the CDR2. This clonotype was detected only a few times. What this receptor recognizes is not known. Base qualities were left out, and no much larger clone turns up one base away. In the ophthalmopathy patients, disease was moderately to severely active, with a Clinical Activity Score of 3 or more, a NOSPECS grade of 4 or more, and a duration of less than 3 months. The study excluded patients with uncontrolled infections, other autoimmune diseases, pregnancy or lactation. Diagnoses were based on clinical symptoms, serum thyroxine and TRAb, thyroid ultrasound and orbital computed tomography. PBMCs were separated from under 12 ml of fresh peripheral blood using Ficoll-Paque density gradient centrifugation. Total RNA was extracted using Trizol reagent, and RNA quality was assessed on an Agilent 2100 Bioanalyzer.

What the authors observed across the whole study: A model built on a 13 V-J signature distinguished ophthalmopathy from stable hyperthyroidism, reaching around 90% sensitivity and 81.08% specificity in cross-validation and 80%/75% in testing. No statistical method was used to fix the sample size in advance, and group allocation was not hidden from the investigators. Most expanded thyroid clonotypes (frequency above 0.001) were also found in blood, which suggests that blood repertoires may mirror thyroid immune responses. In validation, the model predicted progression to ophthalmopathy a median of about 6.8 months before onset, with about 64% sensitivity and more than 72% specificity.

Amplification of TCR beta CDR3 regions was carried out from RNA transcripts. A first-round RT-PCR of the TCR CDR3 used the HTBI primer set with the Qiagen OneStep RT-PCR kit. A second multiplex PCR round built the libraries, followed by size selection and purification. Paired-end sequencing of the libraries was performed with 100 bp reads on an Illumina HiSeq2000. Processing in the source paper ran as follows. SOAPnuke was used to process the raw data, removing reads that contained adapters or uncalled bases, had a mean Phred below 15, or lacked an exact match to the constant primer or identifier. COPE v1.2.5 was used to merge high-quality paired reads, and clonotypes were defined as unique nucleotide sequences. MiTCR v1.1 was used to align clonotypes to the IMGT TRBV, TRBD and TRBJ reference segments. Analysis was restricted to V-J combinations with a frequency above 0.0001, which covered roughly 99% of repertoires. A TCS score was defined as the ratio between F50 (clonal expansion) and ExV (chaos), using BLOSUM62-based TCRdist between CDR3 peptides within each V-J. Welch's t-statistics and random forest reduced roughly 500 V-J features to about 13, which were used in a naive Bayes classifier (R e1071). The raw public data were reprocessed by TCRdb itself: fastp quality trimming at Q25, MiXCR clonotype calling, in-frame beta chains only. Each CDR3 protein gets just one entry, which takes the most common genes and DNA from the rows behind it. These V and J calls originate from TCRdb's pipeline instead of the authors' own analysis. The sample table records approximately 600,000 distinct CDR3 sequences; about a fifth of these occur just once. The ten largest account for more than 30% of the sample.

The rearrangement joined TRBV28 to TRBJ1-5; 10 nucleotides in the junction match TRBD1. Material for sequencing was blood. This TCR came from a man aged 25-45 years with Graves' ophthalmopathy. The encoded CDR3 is CASSPTGGLFQPQHF. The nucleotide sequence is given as TGTGCCAGCAGTCCGACAGGGGGCTTATTTCAGCCCCAGCATTTT.